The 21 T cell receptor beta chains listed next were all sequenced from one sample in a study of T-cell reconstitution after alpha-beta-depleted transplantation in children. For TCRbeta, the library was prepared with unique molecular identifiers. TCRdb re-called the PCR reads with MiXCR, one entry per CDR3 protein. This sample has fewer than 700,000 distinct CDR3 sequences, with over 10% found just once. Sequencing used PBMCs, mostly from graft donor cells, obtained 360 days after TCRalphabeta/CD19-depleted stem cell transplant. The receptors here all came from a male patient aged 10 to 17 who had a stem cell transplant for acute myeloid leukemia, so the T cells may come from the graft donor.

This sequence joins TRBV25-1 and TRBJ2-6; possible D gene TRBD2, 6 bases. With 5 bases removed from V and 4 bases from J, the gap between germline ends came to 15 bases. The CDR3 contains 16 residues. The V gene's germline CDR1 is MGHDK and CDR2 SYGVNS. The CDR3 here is CASSLTEGTGANVLTF. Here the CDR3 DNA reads TGTGCCAGCAGTCTCACGGAGGGTACCGGGGCCAACGTCCTGACTTTC.

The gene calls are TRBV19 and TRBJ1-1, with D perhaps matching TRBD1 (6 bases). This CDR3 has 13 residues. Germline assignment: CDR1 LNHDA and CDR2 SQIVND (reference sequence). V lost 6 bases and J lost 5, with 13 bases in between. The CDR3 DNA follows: TGTGCCAGTAGGAATTCAGGGGATACTGAAGCTTTCTTT. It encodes CASRNSGDTEAFF.

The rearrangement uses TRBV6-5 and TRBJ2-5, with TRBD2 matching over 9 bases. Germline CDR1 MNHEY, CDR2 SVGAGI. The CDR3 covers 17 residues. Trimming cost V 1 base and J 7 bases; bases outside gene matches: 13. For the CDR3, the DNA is TGTGCCAGCAGTTACTTAATTAGCGGGAGAGGTCTAGGGACCCAGTACTTC. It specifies CASSYLISGRGLGTQYF.

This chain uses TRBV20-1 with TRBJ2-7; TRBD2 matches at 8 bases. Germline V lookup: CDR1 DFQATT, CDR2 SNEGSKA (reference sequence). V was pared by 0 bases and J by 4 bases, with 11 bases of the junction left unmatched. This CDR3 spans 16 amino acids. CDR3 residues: CSARDARSGKVYEQYF. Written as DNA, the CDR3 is TGCAGTGCTAGAGATGCCCGTAGCGGGAAAGTATACGAGCAGTACTTC.

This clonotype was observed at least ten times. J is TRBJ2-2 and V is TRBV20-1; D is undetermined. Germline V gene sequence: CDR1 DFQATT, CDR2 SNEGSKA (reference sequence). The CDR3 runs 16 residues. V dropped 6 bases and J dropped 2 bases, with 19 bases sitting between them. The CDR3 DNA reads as TGCAGTGCCCCGGGCGGCAGACCCTACAACACCGGGGAGCTGTTTTTT. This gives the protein CSAPGGRPYNTGELFF.

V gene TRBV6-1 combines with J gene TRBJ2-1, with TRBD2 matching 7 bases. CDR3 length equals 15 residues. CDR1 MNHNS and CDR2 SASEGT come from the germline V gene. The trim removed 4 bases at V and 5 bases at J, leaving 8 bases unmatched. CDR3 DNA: TGTGCCAGCAGTGGTGGGCGGGGGAGTAACAATGAGCAGTTCTTC. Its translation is CASSGGRGSNNEQFF.

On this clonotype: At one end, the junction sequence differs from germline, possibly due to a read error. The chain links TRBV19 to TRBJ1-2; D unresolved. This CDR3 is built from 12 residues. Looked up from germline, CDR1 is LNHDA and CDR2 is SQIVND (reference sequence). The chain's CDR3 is CASRMGNYGYTF. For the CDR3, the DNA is TGTGCCAGTCGTATGGGTAACTATGGCTACACCTTC.

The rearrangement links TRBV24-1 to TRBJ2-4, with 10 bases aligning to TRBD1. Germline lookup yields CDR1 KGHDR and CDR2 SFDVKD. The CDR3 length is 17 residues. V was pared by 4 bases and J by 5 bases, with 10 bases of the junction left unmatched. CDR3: CATSDQGTGASQNIQYF. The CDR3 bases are TGTGCCACCAGTGACCAGGGGACAGGGGCTTCCCAAAACATTCAGTACTTC.

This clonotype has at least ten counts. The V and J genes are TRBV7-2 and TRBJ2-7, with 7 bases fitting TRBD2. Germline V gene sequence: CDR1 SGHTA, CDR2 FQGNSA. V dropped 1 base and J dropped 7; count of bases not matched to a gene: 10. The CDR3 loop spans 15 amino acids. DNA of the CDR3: TGTGCCAGCAGCTTAGACTTCGGAGTCGGGGGGGAGCAGTACTTC. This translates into CASSLDFGVGGEQYF.

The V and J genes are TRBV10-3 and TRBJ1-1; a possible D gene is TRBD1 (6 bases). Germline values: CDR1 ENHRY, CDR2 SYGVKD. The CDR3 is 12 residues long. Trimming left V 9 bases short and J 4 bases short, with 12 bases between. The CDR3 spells CAMSPGATEAFF. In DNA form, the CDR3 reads TGTGCCATGTCACCAGGGGCCACTGAAGCTTTCTTT.

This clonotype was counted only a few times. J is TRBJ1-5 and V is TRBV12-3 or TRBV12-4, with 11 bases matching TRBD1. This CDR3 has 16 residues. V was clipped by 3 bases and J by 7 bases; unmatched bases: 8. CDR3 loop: CASSFRTGGDLQPQHF. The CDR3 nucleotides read TGTGCCAGCAGTTTCCGGACAGGGGGCGATTTACAGCCCCAGCATTTT.

CDR3 sequence: CSAKGTSGMGYNEQFF. CDR3 nucleotide sequence: TGCAGTGCTAAGGGGACTAGCGGGATGGGTTACAATGAGCAGTTCTTC. This sequence joins TRBV20-1 and TRBJ2-1; 13 bases agree with TRBD2. The CDR3 extends over 16 amino acids. Trimming removed 4 bases from V and 4 bases from J; junction bases left unmatched: 7. Germline values: CDR1 DFQATT, CDR2 SNEGSKA (reference sequence).

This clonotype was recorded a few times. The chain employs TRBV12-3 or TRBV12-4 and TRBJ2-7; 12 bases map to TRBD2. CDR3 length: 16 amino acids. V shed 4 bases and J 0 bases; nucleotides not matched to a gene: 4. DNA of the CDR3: TGTGCCAGCAGTTGGACTAGCGGGACAAACTCCTACGAGCAGTACTTC. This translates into CASSWTSGTNSYEQYF.

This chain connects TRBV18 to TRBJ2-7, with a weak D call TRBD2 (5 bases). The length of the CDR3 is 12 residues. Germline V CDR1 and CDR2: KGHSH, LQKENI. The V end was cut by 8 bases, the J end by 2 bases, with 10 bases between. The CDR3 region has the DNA TGTGCCAGCGGGTTACTAGCCTACGAGCAGTACTTC. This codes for CASGLLAYEQYF.

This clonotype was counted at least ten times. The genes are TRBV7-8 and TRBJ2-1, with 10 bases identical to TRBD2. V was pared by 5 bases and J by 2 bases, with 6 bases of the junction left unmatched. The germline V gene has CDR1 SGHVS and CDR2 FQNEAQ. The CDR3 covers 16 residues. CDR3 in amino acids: CASSPPLAGAYNEQFF. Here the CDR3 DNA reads TGTGCCAGCAGCCCACCCCTAGCGGGAGCCTACAATGAGCAGTTCTTC.

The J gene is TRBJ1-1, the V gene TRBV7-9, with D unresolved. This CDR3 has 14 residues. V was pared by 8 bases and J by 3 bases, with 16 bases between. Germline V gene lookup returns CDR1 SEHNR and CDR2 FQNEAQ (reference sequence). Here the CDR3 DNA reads TGTGCCAGCGAACAGCGGGGAGGGCACACTGAAGCTTTCTTT. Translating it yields CASEQRGGHTEAFF.

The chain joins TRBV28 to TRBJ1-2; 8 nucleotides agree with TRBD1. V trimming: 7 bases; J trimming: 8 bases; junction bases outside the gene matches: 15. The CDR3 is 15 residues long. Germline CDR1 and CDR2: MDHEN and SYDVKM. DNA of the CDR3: TGTGCCAGCACCCAAGGGGACAGGCCGCATAAGGGCTACACCTTC. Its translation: CASTQGDRPHKGYTF.

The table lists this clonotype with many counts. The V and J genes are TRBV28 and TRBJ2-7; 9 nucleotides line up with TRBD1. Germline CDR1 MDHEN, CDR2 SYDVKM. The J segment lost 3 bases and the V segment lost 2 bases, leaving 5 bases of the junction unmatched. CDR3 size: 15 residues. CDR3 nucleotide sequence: TGTGCCAGCAGTTTACGTGTGACAGGGGGCTACGAGCAGTACTTC. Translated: CASSLRVTGGYEQYF.

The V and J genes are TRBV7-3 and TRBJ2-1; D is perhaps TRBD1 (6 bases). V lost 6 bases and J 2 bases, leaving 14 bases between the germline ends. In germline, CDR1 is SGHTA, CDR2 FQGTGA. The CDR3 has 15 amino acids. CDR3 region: CASRVTWGPYNEQFF. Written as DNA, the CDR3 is TGTGCCAGCAGGGTTACTTGGGGGCCCTACAATGAGCAGTTCTTC.

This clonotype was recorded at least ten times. CDR3 sequence (DNA): TGTGCCAGCAGCCCCTATCGGGGGGGCACTGAAGCTTTCTTT. Its translation: CASSPYRGGTEAFF. The chain carries TRBV9 and TRBJ1-1; perhaps TRBD1 as D (5 bases). Germline V gene lookup returns CDR1 SGDLS and CDR2 YYNGEE. V gave up 4 bases and J gave up 4 bases, with 14 bases separating them. The CDR3 consists of 14 residues.

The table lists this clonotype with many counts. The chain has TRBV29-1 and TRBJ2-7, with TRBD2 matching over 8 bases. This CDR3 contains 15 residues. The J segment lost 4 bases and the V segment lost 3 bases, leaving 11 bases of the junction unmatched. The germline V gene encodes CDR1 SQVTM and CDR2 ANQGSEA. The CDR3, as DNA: TGCAGCGTTGAGGTCGCGGGAGGCCTCTTGTACGAGCAGTACTTC. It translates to CSVEVAGGLLYEQYF.